This paragraph covers one T cell receptor (beta chain) sequence. The antigen remains undetermined. Naive CD8 cells, CD45RO-negative and positively selected for CCR7, excluded terminally differentiated effector memory CD45RA+ cells. Recent acute infections and vaccinations were absent in the healthy HIV-negative adult donors. Everyone who donated was a Caucasian adult who lived in Nashville, Tennessee. This record belongs to a study of shared clonotypes between healthy human individuals. At the level of the study: Each donor's CD4 naive and CD4 memory cells filled three plates apiece, CD8 naive two, and CD8 memory one.

Overall study results and limits: Sequencing of the sorted subsets was shown by rarefaction to be incomplete despite large depth.

Using immunoSEQ multiplex PCR, the repertoire was profiled, and TCRdb retains in-frame clones only, with some absent. The table has some 2 million clones, approximately 94% seen once. The germline V gene encodes CDR1 SQVTM and CDR2 ANQGSEA. V shed 4 bases and J 1 base; nucleotides not matched to a gene: 5. The length of the CDR3 is 15 residues. V is TRBV29-1 and J is TRBJ2-2; TRBD1 aligns across 8 bases. The TCR originated in a young man in good health. The sample was naive CD8+ T cells sorted from blood. This CDR3 reads CSVVTGDLNTGELFF. CDR3 nucleotide sequence: TGCAGCGTTGTGACAGGGGACCTGAACACCGGGGAGCTGTTTTTT.